The present T cell receptor (beta chain) was sequenced within a study of blood T cells in healthy people across ages. Trimming removed 3 bases from V and 4 bases from J; junction bases left unmatched: 8. This CDR3 has 15 amino acids. The second PCR ran roughly 7 to 11 cycles with a sample-barcoded 5' primer and J-beta primers. A single record per CDR3 protein comes from TCRdb applying MiXCR to the 5' RACE reads. Of 1,500,000 or so distinct CDR3 sequences in the sample, approximately 59% were seen once. Sequenced: blood. The clonotype was recovered from a man aged 18 to 29 in good health. The chain employs TRBV12-3 or TRBV12-4 and TRBJ2-5; the match to TRBD2 covers 7 bases. This CDR3 reads CASSLGGGPGETQYF. The CDR3 bases are TGTGCCAGCAGTTTGGGGGGAGGGCCGGGAGAGACCCAGTACTTC.